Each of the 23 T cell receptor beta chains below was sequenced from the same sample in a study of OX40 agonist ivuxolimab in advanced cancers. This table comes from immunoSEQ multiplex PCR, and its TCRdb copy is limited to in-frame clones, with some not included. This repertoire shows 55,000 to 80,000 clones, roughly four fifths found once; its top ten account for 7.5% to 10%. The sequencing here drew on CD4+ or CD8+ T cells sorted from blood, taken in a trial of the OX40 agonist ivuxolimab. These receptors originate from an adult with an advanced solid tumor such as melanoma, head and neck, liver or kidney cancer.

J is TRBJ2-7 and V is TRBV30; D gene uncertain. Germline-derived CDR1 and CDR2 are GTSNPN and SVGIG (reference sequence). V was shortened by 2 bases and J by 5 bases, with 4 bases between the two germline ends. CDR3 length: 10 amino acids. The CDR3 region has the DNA TGTGCCTGGAGTTTGGACGAGCAGTACTTC. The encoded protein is CAWSLDEQYF. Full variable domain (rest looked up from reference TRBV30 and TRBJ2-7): SQTIHQWPATLVQPVGSPLSLECTVEGTSNPNLYWYRQAAGRGLQLLFYSVGIGQISSEVPQNLSASRPQDRQFILSSKKLLLSDSGFYLCAWSLDEQYFGPGTRLTVT.

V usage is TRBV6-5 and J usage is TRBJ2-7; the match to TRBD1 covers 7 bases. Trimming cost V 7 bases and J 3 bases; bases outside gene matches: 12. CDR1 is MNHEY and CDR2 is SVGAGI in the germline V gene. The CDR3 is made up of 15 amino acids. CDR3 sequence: CASTKPAGGIYEQYF. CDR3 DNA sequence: TGTGCCAGCACCAAACCGGCAGGGGGAATCTACGAGCAGTACTTC.

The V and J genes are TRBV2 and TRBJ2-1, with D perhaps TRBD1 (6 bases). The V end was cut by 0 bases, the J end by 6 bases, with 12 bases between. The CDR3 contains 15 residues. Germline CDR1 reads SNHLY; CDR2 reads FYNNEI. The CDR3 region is CASSEAGTPSNEQFF. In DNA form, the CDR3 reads TGTGCCAGCAGTGAAGCTGGGACACCTTCCAATGAGCAGTTCTTC.

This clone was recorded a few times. The CDR3 here is CASIGTQETQYF. CDR3 sequence (DNA): TGTGCCAGCATTGGGACTCAAGAGACCCAGTACTTC. V usage is TRBV2 and J usage is TRBJ2-5; weak D call: TRBD2 (6 bases). CDR1 and CDR2 (germline): SNHLY, FYNNEI. The CDR3 spans 12 residues. The V end was cut by 7 bases, the J end by 2 bases, with 8 bases between.

CDR3 residues: CASSQAFSAGGRSYEQYF. In nucleotides, the CDR3 is TGCGCCAGCAGCCAAGCATTTAGCGCAGGGGGCCGGTCCTACGAGCAGTACTTC. The gene calls are TRBV4-3 and TRBJ2-7; the match to TRBD1 covers 8 bases. V shed 1 base, J shed 1 base, and the junction held 12 bases outside the gene matches. The CDR3 is made up of 18 amino acids. Per germline, CDR1 LGHNA and CDR2 YSLEER.

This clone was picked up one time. The CDR3 coding sequence is TGTGCCAGTAGCCCACTTCCGGGACAGGGCGACTATGGCTACACCTTC. Its protein is CASSPLPGQGDYGYTF. This chain links TRBV19 with TRBJ1-2; 9 bases line up with TRBD1. CDR3 length: 16 residues. J was trimmed by 3 bases and V by 6 bases; bases with no gene match: 11. Germline V gene sequence: CDR1 LNHDA, CDR2 SQIVND (reference sequence). The full variable domain, its missing parts supplied by reference TRBV19 and TRBJ1-2, is DGGITQSPKYLFRKEGQNVTLSCEQNLNHDAMYWYRQDPGQGLRLIYYSQIVNDFQKGDIAEGYSVSREKKESFPLTVTSAQKNPTAFYLCASSPLPGQGDYGYTFGSGTRLTVV.

This CDR3 reads CASSPYLQETQYF. The CDR3 DNA reads TGTGCCAGCAGCCCTTATCTCCAAGAGACCCAGTACTTC. The rearrangement links TRBV7-9 to TRBJ2-5, with D hard to call. Germline CDR1 and CDR2: SEHNR and FQNEAQ (reference sequence). Trimming removed 5 bases at V and 1 base at J, with 8 bases between. There are 13 residues in the CDR3.

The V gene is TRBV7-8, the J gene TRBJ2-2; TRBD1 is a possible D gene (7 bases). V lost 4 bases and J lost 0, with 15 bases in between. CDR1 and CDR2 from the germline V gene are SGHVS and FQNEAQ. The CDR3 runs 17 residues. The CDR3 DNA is TGTGCCAGCAGCTCGCAACGGGGGACAGCGAACACCGGGGAGCTGTTTTTT. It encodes CASSSQRGTANTGELFF.

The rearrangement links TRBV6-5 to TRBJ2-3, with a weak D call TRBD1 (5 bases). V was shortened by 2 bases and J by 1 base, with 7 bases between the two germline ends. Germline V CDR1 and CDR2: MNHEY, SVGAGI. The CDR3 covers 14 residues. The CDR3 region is CASSYGHGTDTQYF. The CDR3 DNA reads TGTGCCAGCAGTTACGGACATGGCACAGATACGCAGTATTTT.

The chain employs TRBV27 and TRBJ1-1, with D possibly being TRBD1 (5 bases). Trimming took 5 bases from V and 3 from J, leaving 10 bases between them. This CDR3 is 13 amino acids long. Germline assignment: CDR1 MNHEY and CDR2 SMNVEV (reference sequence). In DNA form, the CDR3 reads TGTGCCAGCAGTGTCCGGGGCCACACTGAAGCTTTCTTT. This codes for CASSVRGHTEAFF.

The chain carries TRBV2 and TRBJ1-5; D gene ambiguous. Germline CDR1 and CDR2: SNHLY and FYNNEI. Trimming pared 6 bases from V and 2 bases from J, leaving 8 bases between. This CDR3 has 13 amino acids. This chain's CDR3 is CASSTRGNQPQHF. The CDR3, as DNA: TGTGCCAGCAGCACCCGGGGCAATCAGCCCCAGCATTTT. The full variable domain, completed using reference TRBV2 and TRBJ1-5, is EPEVTQTPSHQVTQMGQEVILRCVPISNHLYFYWYRQILGQKVEFLVSFYNNEISEKSEIFDDQFSVERPDGSNFTLKIRSTKLEDSAMYFCASSTRGNQPQHFGDGTRLSIL.

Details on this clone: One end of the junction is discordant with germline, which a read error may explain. The CDR3 loop reads CASSLEAGPSGNF. The CDR3 coding sequence is TGTGCCAGCAGCTTAGAGGCAGGGCCGTCGGGAAACTTC. The chain uses TRBV7-9 and TRBJ2-5; D may match TRBD1 or TRBD2 (5 bases each). This CDR3 has 13 residues. The V gene's germline CDR1 is SEHNR and CDR2 FQNEAQ (reference sequence).

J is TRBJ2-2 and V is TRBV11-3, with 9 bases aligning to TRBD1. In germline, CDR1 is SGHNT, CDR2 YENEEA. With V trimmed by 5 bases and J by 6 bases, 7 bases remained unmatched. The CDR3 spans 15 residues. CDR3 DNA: TGTGCCAGCAGCCAGGGACAGGGTGGTTCCGGGGAGCTGTTTTTT. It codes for CASSQGQGGSGELFF.

The CDR3 here is CATSRITGTGKFYNSPLHF. CDR3 DNA sequence: TGTGCCACCAGCAGAATCACCGGGACAGGGAAGTTCTATAATTCACCCCTCCACTTT. The chain couples TRBV15 to TRBJ1-6; 9 positions agree with TRBD1. Germline lookup yields CDR1 LNHNV and CDR2 YYDKDF (reference sequence). CDR3 length: 19 amino acids. V lost 2 bases and J lost 3; bases outside the gene matches: 11.

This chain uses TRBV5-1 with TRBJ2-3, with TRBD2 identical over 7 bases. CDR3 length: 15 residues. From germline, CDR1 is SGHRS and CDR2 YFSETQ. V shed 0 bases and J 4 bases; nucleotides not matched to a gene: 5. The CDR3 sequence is CASSLAPTSADTQYF. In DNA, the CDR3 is TGCGCCAGCAGCTTGGCCCCTACTAGCGCAGATACGCAGTATTTT. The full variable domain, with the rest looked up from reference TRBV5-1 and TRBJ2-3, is KAGVTQTPRYLIKTRGQQVTLSCSPISGHRSVSWYQQTPGQGLQFLFEYFSETQRNKGNFPGRFSGRQFSNSRSEMNVSTLELGDSALYLCASSLAPTSADTQYFGPGTRLTVL.

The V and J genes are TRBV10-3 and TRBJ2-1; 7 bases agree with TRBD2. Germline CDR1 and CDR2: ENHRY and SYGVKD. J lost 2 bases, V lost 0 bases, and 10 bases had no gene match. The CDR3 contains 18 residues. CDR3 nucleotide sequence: TGTGCCATCAGTGAGTCGGTCGGGCGCGGGAGAACCTACAATGAGCAGTTCTTC. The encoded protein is CAISESVGRGRTYNEQFF.

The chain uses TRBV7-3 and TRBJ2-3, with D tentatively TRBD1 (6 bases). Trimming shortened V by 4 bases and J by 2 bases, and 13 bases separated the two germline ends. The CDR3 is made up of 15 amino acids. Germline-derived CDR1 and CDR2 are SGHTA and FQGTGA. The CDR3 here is CASSSQGRDTDTQYF. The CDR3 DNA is TGTGCCAGCAGCTCACAGGGTCGGGACACAGATACGCAGTATTTT.

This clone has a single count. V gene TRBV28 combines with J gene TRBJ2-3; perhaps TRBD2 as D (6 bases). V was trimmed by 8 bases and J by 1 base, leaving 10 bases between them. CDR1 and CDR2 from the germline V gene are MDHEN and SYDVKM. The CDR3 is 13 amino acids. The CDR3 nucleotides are TGTGCCAGCCGATGGGGGGGCACAGATACGCAGTATTTT. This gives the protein CASRWGGTDTQYF. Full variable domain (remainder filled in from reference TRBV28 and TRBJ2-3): DVKVTQSSRYLVKRTGEKVFLECVQDMDHENMFWYRQDPGLGLRLIYFSYDVKMKEKGDIPEGYSVSREKKERFSLILESASTNQTSMYLCASRWGGTDTQYFGPGTRLTVL.

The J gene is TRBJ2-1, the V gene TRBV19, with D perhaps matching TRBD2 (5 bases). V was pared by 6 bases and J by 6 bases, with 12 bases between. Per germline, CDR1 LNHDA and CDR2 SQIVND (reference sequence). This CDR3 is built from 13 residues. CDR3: CASSPGLSNEQFF. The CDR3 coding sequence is TGTGCCAGTAGCCCTGGACTTTCCAATGAGCAGTTCTTC.

The DNA for the CDR3 is TGTGCCAGCAGTGCGATAGGGGGTCTTTGGGGCTACACCTTC. The encoded protein is CASSAIGGLWGYTF. The chain carries TRBV28 and TRBJ1-2; tentatively, D is TRBD1 (6 bases). The CDR3 is 14 amino acids. The ends were cut back, 5 bases at V and 8 bases at J, with 18 bases in the middle. CDR1 and CDR2 (germline): MDHEN, SYDVKM.

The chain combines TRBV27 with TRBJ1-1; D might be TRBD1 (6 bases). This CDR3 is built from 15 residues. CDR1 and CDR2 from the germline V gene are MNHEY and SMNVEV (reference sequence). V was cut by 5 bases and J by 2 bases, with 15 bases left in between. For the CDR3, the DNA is TGTGCCAGCAGTCCCCAACCGGGACAAAACACTGAAGCTTTCTTT. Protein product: CASSPQPGQNTEAFF.

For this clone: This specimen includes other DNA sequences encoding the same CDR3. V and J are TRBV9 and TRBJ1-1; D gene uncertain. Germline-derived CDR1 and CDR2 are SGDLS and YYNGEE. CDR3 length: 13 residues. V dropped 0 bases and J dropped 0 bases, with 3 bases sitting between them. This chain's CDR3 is CASSVALNTEAFF. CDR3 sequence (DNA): TGTGCCAGCAGCGTAGCCTTGAACACTGAAGCTTTCTTT.

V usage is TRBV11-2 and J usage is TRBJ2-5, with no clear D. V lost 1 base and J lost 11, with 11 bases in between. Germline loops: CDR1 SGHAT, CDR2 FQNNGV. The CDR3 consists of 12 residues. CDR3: CASSLGQAVQYF. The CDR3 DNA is TGTGCCAGCAGCTTAGGGCAGGCCGTACAGTACTTC. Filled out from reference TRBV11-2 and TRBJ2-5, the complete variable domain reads EAGVAQSPRYKIIEKRQSVAFWCNPISGHATLYWYQQILGQGPKLLIQFQNNGVVDDSQLPKDRFSAERLKGVDSTLKIQPAKLEDSAVYLCASSLGQAVQYFGPGTRLLVL.